This T cell receptor beta chain comes out of a study of T cell repertoires in cytomegalovirus infection. The CDR3 spans 18 residues. V dropped 1 base and J dropped 2; count of bases not matched to a gene: 7. CDR1 is SGHVS, CDR2 FNYEAQ, per germline. Many counts were recorded for this clonotype. What it binds is unknown. Study outcomes and limitations: Identification of carriers of CMV plus the relevant HLA was performed using cumulative public TCR beta family frequency.

Each CDR3 protein is one row after TCRdb ran MiXCR on the reads. There are about 330,000 distinct CDR3 sequences in the sample; nearly 35% occur only once, and roughly 13% lies in the top ten. The chain has TRBV7-6 and TRBJ2-1; the match to TRBD2 covers 11 bases. The receptor was isolated from a human donor in good health (CMV status not recorded). Some clones in this sample may be carry-over from other donors' samples. The sample here was cultured PBMCs, taken from culture after CMV antigen stimulation. The CDR3 sequence: CASSLGGLAEAAYNEQFF. CDR3 DNA: TGTGCCAGCAGCTTAGGGGGACTAGCGGAAGCAGCCTACAATGAGCAGTTCTTC.